This T cell receptor beta chain emerged from a study of response to subunit inactivated influenza vaccine. Ten or more counts support this clonotype. This CDR3 is built from 13 residues. Trimming took 1 base from V and 5 from J; bases not matched to a gene: 4. The germline gives CDR1 DFQATT, CDR2 SNEGSKA (reference sequence). TCRdb re-analysed the RT-PCR reads in MiXCR, keeping a single row per CDR3 protein. The top ten clones hold around 13% of a sample with under 550,000 distinct CDR3 sequences, around 7.7% of them seen once. The sequence came from a man between 50 and 75 years old who received an inactivated influenza vaccine. The chain joins TRBV20-1 to TRBJ2-7; 8 bases agree with TRBD1. Sequenced material: PBMCs from blood, taken around 25 months after vaccination. The CDR3 region has the DNA TGCAGTGCTAGAGGGACAGGGAACCACGAGCAGTACTTC. Translated, it gives CSARGTGNHEQYF.